This entry lists 19 T cell receptor beta chains sequenced from one sample in a study of control samples from healthy donors and cancer patients. The assay was immunoSEQ multiplex PCR, and TCRdb's table has in-frame clones only and misses some. The sample lists 150,000 to 200,000 clones, roughly 89% occurring once. Input material: blood. These receptors all come from a woman between 45 and 65 years old in good health.

This chain connects TRBV7-2 to TRBJ2-7, with no clear D. This CDR3 comprises 12 residues. Germline V gives CDR1 SGHTA, CDR2 FQGNSA. Trimming took off 5 bases at V and 0 bases at J, with 5 bases between the two ends. CDR3 sequence: CASSDYSYEQYF. The CDR3 DNA follows: TGTGCCAGCAGCGATTACTCCTACGAGCAGTACTTC.

The chain links TRBV11-2 to TRBJ2-3, with D perhaps matching TRBD1 (6 bases). This CDR3 is built from 13 residues. Germline lookup yields CDR1 SGHAT and CDR2 FQNNGV. Here the CDR3 reads CAERGGTTDTQYF. The DNA of the CDR3 is TGTGCAGAGAGAGGGGGTACCACAGATACGCAGTATTTT.

This chain joins TRBV9 and TRBJ2-7; 7 bases are shared with TRBD2. Germline CDR1 reads SGDLS; CDR2 reads YYNGEE. V lost 5 bases to trimming and J lost 6 bases; unmatched junction nucleotides: 8. This CDR3 contains 13 residues. CDR3 sequence (DNA): TGTGCCAGCAGTCGCACGGGGGGACGCGAGCAGTACTTC. It is translated as CASSRTGGREQYF.

V gene TRBV10-3 combines with J gene TRBJ1-3; unclear D gene. The V and J ends lost 4 bases and 0 bases respectively, with 1 base between them. This CDR3 comprises 12 residues. CDR1 ENHRY and CDR2 SYGVKD come from the germline V gene. CDR3 DNA: TGTGCCATCAGTGGCTCTGGAAACACCATATATTTT. Its translation: CAISGSGNTIYF.

V is TRBV11-2 and J is TRBJ1-2, with a possible D match to TRBD1 (6 bases). V gave up 1 base and J gave up 8 bases, with 11 bases separating them. The CDR3 is 13 residues long. CDR1 and CDR2 (germline): SGHAT, FQNNGV. The CDR3 spells CASSLGTASGYTF. Written as DNA, the CDR3 is TGTGCCAGCAGCTTAGGGACAGCGTCGGGCTACACCTTC.

The V call is TRBV28, the J call TRBJ2-1; D gene uncertain. The CDR3 spans 17 residues. Looked up from germline, CDR1 is MDHEN and CDR2 is SYDVKM. Trimming cost V 7 bases and J 0 bases, with 19 bases left between them. The CDR3 nucleotides are TGTGCCAGCACCCATCGAATGGGGTCTGGCTCCTACAATGAGCAGTTCTTC. Its translation is CASTHRMGSGSYNEQFF. The variable domain in full, with the rest retrieved from reference TRBV28 and TRBJ2-1, is DVKVTQSSRYLVKRTGEKVFLECVQDMDHENMFWYRQDPGLGLRLIYFSYDVKMKEKGDIPEGYSVSREKKERFSLILESASTNQTSMYLCASTHRMGSGSYNEQFFGPGTRLTVL.

The chain combines TRBV3-1 (or the pseudogene TRBV3-2) with TRBJ1-4; D is unresolved. CDR3 length: 13 residues. Trimming pared 0 bases from V and 8 bases from J, leaving 7 bases between. Germline lookup yields CDR1 LGHDT and CDR2 YNNKEL (reference sequence). In DNA form, the CDR3 reads TGTGCCAGCAGCCAAGATGAGGGAGAAAAACTGTTTTTT. Protein sequence: CASSQDEGEKLFF.

The chain combines TRBV7-8 with TRBJ1-1; D call uncertain. The V end was cut by 3 bases, the J end by 5 bases, with 16 bases between. The germline CDR1 and CDR2 sequences are SGHVS and FQNEAQ. The CDR3 is made up of 15 amino acids. Here the CDR3 reads CASSFIPAGRTEAFF. CDR3 coding DNA: TGTGCCAGCAGCTTTATCCCGGCGGGAAGGACTGAAGCTTTCTTT. Variable domain in full (rest from reference TRBV7-8 and TRBJ1-1): GAGVSQSPRYKVAKRGQDVALRCDPISGHVSLFWYQQALGQGPEFLTYFQNEAQLDKSGLPSDRFFAERPEGSVSTLKIQRTQQEDSAVYLCASSFIPAGRTEAFFGQGTRLTVV.

The chain uses TRBV28 and TRBJ2-7; 11 nucleotides align to TRBD2. Germline loops: CDR1 MDHEN, CDR2 SYDVKM. The CDR3 loop spans 14 amino acids. The trim removed 8 bases at V and 5 bases at J, leaving 8 bases unmatched. This CDR3 reads CASGLLAGDNEQYF. The DNA of the CDR3 is TGTGCCAGCGGCCTACTAGCGGGAGACAACGAGCAGTACTTC.

This chain connects TRBV6-5 to TRBJ1-2; 7 nucleotides agree with TRBD1. Germline CDR1 MNHEY, CDR2 SVGAGI. Losses at the gene ends were 6 bases for V and 8 bases for J; bases not matched to a gene: 9. The CDR3 runs 13 residues. CDR3 coding DNA: TGTGCCAGCAGGAGACAGGGATCGGGGGGCTACACCTTC. Its protein is CASRRQGSGGYTF.

This clone was seen a handful of times. The chain combines TRBV7-2 with TRBJ2-1; 10 bases are a match to TRBD2. This CDR3 is 17 amino acids long. V lost 4 bases, J lost 0 bases, and 6 bases stayed unmatched. The germline V gene encodes CDR1 SGHTA and CDR2 FQGNSA. The CDR3 DNA sequence: TGTGCCAGCAGCTCCGATCTAGCGGGGGCCTCCTACAATGAGCAGTTCTTC. Its translation is CASSSDLAGASYNEQFF.

In its sample, this clone was seen once. V and J are TRBV19 and TRBJ1-4; D is undetermined. This CDR3 is 17 amino acids long. Germline-derived CDR1 and CDR2 are LNHDA and SQIVND (reference sequence). Between the trimmed V and J ends, which lost 3 bases and 0 bases, there was a span of 14 bases. CDR3 DNA sequence: TGTGCCAGTAGTATGAAGGGCACATACGCAACTAATGAAAAACTGTTTTTT. This gives the protein CASSMKGTYATNEKLFF.

The chain employs TRBV7-9 and TRBJ2-1; D unresolved. The V gene lost 1 base and the J gene lost 8 bases, with 9 bases spanning the gap. Germline CDR1 and CDR2: SEHNR and FQNEAQ (reference sequence). CDR3 length: 13 residues. CDR3 bases: TGTGCCAGCAGCTTAGACCTCACCCATGAGCAGTTCTTC. Residues: CASSLDLTHEQFF.

V gene TRBV11-3 combines with J gene TRBJ2-7, with D uncertain. The CDR3 is 16 residues long. V dropped 6 bases and J dropped 3 bases, with 21 bases sitting between them. CDR1 is SGHNT, CDR2 YENEEA, per germline. CDR3 nucleotide sequence: TGTGCCAGCAGTTACGGAAACCCCGGTCTCGGCTACGAGCAGTACTTC. It translates to CASSYGNPGLGYEQYF.

CDR3 protein: CATSGPSGSSYNEQFF. The CDR3 nucleotides are TGTGCCACCAGTGGTCCTAGCGGCAGCTCCTACAATGAGCAGTTCTTC. The chain carries TRBV24-1 and TRBJ2-1, with 7 bases identical to TRBD2. V dropped 5 bases and J dropped 0; count of bases not matched to a gene: 6. CDR1 is KGHDR, CDR2 SFDVKD, per germline. This CDR3 contains 16 residues.

This chain joins TRBV30 and TRBJ1-4; tentative D call: TRBD1 (6 bases). The CDR3 is 14 residues long. The V gene's germline CDR1 is GTSNPN and CDR2 SVGIG (reference sequence). V lost 1 base, J lost 2 bases, and 8 bases lay in between. CDR3 sequence reads: CAWSGRGTNEKLFF. CDR3 DNA sequence: TGTGCCTGGAGTGGCAGGGGCACTAATGAAAAACTGTTTTTT. The full variable domain, its missing parts supplied by reference TRBV30 and TRBJ1-4, is SQTIHQWPATLVQPVGSPLSLECTVEGTSNPNLYWYRQAAGRGLQLLFYSVGIGQISSEVPQNLSASRPQDRQFILSSKKLLLSDSGFYLCAWSGRGTNEKLFFGSGTQLSVL.

V and J are TRBV11-2 and TRBJ1-2; D not certain. V lost 2 bases, J lost 2 bases, and 6 bases lay in between. Germline V gives CDR1 SGHAT, CDR2 FQNNGV. This CDR3 comprises 13 residues. The CDR3 DNA reads as TGTGCCAGCAGCTTACAGGAGAACTATGGCTACACCTTC. Translated: CASSLQENYGYTF. Complete variable domain (other parts from reference TRBV11-2 and TRBJ1-2): EAGVAQSPRYKIIEKRQSVAFWCNPISGHATLYWYQQILGQGPKLLIQFQNNGVVDDSQLPKDRFSAERLKGVDSTLKIQPAKLEDSAVYLCASSLQENYGYTFGSGTRLTVV.

This CDR3 is CASSPQQAGNQPQHF. Written as DNA, the CDR3 is TGTGCCAGCTCACCACAGCAGGCGGGCAATCAGCCCCAGCATTTT. The gene calls are TRBV18 and TRBJ1-5; D call uncertain. V was clipped by 1 base and J by 2 bases, with 9 bases between them. Germline CDR1 KGHSH, CDR2 LQKENI. The CDR3 consists of 15 residues.

The chain combines TRBV7-9 with TRBJ1-2; D uncertain. The CDR3 length is 14 residues. V was cut by 6 bases and J by 3 bases, with 14 bases left in between. CDR1 and CDR2 (germline): SEHNR, FQNEAQ (reference sequence). CDR3 sequence: CASSQLGYDYGYTF. As DNA, the CDR3 is TGTGCCAGCAGTCAACTAGGGTACGACTATGGCTACACCTTC.